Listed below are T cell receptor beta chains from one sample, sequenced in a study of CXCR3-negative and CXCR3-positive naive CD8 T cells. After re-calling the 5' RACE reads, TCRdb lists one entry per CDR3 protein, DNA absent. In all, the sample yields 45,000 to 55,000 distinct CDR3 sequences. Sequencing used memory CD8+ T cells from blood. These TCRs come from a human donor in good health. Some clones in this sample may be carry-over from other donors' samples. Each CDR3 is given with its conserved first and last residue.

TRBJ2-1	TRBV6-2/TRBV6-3	CAIQSGRGAYNEQFF
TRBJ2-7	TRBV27	CASAFGKAYEQYF
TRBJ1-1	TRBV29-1	CSVPGQNTEAFF
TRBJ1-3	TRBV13	CASSSDRGRNSGNTIYF
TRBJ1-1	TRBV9	CASSAGTWEIEAFF
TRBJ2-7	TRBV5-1	CASSDRDRGDVVYEQYF
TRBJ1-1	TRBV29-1	CSGGGGYQAFF
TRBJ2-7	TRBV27	CASSPGGGRYEQYF
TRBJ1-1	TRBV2	CASSDLRQGRTEAFF
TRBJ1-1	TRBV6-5	CASSPLTELLNTEAFF